This T cell receptor beta chain was recovered during a study of regulatory T cells in long-lasting Graves disease. Findings and limits, study-wide: There were preferences for TRBV28, TRBJ1-2 and TRBJ2-5 in persistent disease.

The CDR3 is made up of 14 amino acids. Germline CDR1 reads SGHNT; CDR2 reads YENEEA. The V and J ends lost 5 bases and 2 bases, in that order; junction bases with no gene match: 3. Researchers made TCR beta libraries by using iRepertoire HTBI primers and running Arm-PCR on CDR3 regions. Via MiXCR, TCRdb re-called the multiplex PCR reads, giving one row per CDR3 protein. Among approximately 500,000 distinct CDR3 sequences listed, roughly 21% were seen once. Time point indicated: persistent/refractory GD, antithyroid drugs over 5 years with positive TRAb. Scientists built the TCR library using RNA that was extracted from PBMCs. A volume of nine milliliters of peripheral blood was collected in EDTA tubes. On this clonotype itself: Antigen: not known.

The rearrangement uses TRBV11-3 and TRBJ2-1, with 7 bases identical to TRBD2. Sequenced here: peripheral blood mononuclear cells (PBMCs), sampled when the disease was refractory, from a patient treated with antithyroid drugs. The receptor was isolated from a female donor with Graves disease. CDR3 nucleotides: TGTGCCAGCAGCCCAAGCGGGGCCTACAATGAGCAGTTCTTC. Its translation: CASSPSGAYNEQFF. The full variable domain, rest sourced from reference TRBV11-3 and TRBJ2-1, is EAGVVQSPRYKIIEKKQPVAFWCNPISGHNTLYWYLQNLGQGPELLIRYENEEAVDDSQLPKDRFSAERLKGVDSTLKIQPAELGDSAVYLCASSPSGAYNEQFFGPGTRLTVL.